This entry lists 7 T cell receptor beta chains sequenced from one sample in a study of T-cell reconstitution after alpha-beta-depleted transplantation in children. TCRbeta library preparation incorporated unique molecular identifiers. One entry per CDR3 protein results from TCRdb running MiXCR on the PCR reads. The sample lists a few hundred thousand distinct CDR3 sequences, roughly 27% occurring once. Here the sequenced sample was PBMCs, taken before TCRalphabeta/CD19-depleted stem cell transplant. Receptor source: a boy under three years old with Wiskott-Aldrich syndrome, due to receive a stem cell transplant.

This clonotype was detected only a few times. The chain carries TRBV20-1 and TRBJ2-4; D might be TRBD1 (5 bases). The CDR3 runs 14 residues. Germline values: CDR1 DFQATT, CDR2 SNEGSKA (reference sequence). Deletions cut 0 bases from V and 6 bases from J, with 12 bases between. The DNA of the CDR3 is TGCAGTGCTAGAGATGAAGGGGATCCAAACATTCAGTACTTC. Its protein product is CSARDEGDPNIQYF.

The table lists this clonotype with a few counts. The chain has TRBV29-1 and TRBJ1-3, with no clear D. The germline V and J ends were trimmed by 5 bases and 0 bases, with 8 bases remaining between them. Looked up from germline, CDR1 is SQVTM and CDR2 is ANQGSEA. The CDR3 has 13 residues. The DNA of the CDR3 is TGCAGCGTTCGACTGAACTCTGGAAACACCATATATTTT. This gives the protein CSVRLNSGNTIYF.

The chain carries TRBV9 and TRBJ2-1; D call uncertain. The V gene lost 4 bases and the J gene lost 7 bases, with 15 bases spanning the gap. Germline V lookup: CDR1 SGDLS, CDR2 YYNGEE. This CDR3 spans 14 amino acids. The CDR3 nucleotides are TGTGCCAGCAGCACGTCCCCGGAGTTGAATGAGCAGTTCTTC. It codes for CASSTSPELNEQFF.

This clonotype was detected only a few times. The V and J genes are TRBV19 and TRBJ2-1, with TRBD2 as a possible D gene (5 bases). Germline V gene sequence: CDR1 LNHDA, CDR2 SQIVND (reference sequence). The CDR3 is made up of 15 amino acids. V was trimmed by 4 bases and J by 4 bases, leaving 14 bases between them. DNA for the CDR3: TGTGCCAGTAGTACCTCCTGGGAGTTGTACAATGAGCAGTTCTTC. Protein: CASSTSWELYNEQFF. The full variable domain, its missing parts supplied by reference TRBV19 and TRBJ2-1, is DGGITQSPKYLFRKEGQNVTLSCEQNLNHDAMYWYRQDPGQGLRLIYYSQIVNDFQKGDIAEGYSVSREKKESFPLTVTSAQKNPTAFYLCASSTSWELYNEQFFGPGTRLTVL.

A few counts support this clonotype. The rearrangement joins TRBV20-1 to TRBJ2-1, with D maybe TRBD2 (6 bases). The CDR3 runs to 14 residues. Germline CDR1 reads DFQATT; CDR2 reads SNEGSKA (reference sequence). V lost 6 bases and J 4 bases, leaving 16 bases between the germline ends. The CDR3 DNA sequence: TGCAGTGCCCTAAGCGGGCATCAGTACAATGAGCAGTTCTTC. Translation gives CSALSGHQYNEQFF.

This clonotype was observed at least ten times. The chain employs TRBV5-1 and TRBJ2-5, with D unclear. The CDR3 loop spans 13 amino acids. Germline V gene data show CDR1 as SGHRS and CDR2 as YFSETQ. V lost 4 bases and J 5 bases, leaving 12 bases between the germline ends. CDR3 nucleotide sequence: TGCGCCAGCAGCCTTGTGGGTAGCGAGACCCAGTACTTC. Its protein product is CASSLVGSETQYF.

The chain employs TRBV18 and TRBJ2-3; D is unclear. The CDR3 spans 15 residues. V was cut by 0 bases and J by 5 bases, with 12 bases left in between. CDR1 KGHSH and CDR2 LQKENI come from the germline V gene. Here the CDR3 DNA reads TGTGCCAGCTCACCACCGTCAGCTAGTGAAGATACGCAGTATTTT. It yields the protein CASSPPSASEDTQYF.